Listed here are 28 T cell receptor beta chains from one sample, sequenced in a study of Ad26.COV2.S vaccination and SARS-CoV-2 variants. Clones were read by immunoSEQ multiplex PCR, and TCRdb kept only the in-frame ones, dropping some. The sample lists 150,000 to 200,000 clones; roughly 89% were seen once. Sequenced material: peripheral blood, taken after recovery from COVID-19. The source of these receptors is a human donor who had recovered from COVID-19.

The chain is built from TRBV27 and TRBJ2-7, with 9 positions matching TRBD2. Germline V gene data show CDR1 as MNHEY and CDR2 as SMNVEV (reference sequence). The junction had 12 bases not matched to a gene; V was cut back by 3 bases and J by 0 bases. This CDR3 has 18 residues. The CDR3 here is CASSFSGLALKSSYEQYF. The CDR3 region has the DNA TGTGCCAGCAGTTTCTCCGGACTAGCGCTTAAGAGCTCCTACGAGCAGTACTTC.

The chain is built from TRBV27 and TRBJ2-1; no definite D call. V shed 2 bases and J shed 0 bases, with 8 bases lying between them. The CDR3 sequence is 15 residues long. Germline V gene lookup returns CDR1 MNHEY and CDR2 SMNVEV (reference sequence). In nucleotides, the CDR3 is TGTGCCAGCAGTTTAGGTGTCAGCTCCTACAATGAGCAGTTCTTC. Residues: CASSLGVSSYNEQFF.

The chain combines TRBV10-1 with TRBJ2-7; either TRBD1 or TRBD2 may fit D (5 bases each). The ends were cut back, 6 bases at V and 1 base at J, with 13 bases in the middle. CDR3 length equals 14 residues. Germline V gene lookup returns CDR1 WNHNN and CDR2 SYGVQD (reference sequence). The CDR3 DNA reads TGCGCCAGCAGCAAGGGACGGTTTTCCTACGAGCAGTACTTC. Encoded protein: CASSKGRFSYEQYF.

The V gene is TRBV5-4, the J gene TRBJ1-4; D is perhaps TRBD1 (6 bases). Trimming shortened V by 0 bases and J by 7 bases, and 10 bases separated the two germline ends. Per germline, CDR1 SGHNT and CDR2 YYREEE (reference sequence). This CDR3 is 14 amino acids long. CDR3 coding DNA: TGTGCCAGCAGCTTGGGGACAGCGGGTGAAAAACTGTTTTTT. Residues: CASSLGTAGEKLFF. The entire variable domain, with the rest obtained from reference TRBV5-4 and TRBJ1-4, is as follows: ETGVTQSPTHLIKTRGQQVTLRCSSQSGHNTVSWYQQALGQGPQFIFQYYREEENGRGNFPPRFSGLQFPNYSSELNVNALELDDSALYLCASSLGTAGEKLFFGSGTQLSVL.

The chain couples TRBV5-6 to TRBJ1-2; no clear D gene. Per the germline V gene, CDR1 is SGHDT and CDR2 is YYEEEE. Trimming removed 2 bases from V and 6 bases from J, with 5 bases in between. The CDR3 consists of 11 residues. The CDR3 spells CASSFQDGYTF. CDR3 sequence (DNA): TGTGCCAGCAGCTTCCAGGATGGCTACACCTTC.

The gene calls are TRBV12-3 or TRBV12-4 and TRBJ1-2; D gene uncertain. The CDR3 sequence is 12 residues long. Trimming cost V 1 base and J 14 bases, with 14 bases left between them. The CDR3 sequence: CASSLVLPLRTF. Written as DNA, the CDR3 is TGTGCCAGCAGTTTAGTTTTACCCCTACGTACCTTC.

The CDR3 sequence is CAWTPSGSEQFF. CDR3 nucleotides: TGTGCCTGGACTCCGTCGGGGAGTGAGCAGTTCTTC. This chain links TRBV30 with TRBJ2-1, with D perhaps matching TRBD2 (5 bases). The CDR3 has 12 residues. The germline gives CDR1 GTSNPN, CDR2 SVGIG (reference sequence). Trimming pared 4 bases from V and 9 bases from J, leaving 13 bases between.

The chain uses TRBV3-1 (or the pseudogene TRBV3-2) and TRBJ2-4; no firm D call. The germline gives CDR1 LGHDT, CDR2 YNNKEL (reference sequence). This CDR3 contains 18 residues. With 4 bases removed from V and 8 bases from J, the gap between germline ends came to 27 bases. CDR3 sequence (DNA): TGTGCCAGCAGCCCCCCCCTAAGGAGCGAAAATGCACGTGACATTCAGTACTTC. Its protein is CASSPPLRSENARDIQYF.

CDR3 nucleotides: TGTGCCAGCAGGACTAGCGGGGCAATCGGGGAGCTGTTTTTT. Its protein is CASRTSGAIGELFF. The J gene is TRBJ2-2, the V gene TRBV2; 11 bases map to TRBD2. Germline-derived CDR1 and CDR2 are SNHLY and FYNNEI. The CDR3 runs to 14 residues. V was clipped by 6 bases and J by 7 bases; unmatched bases: 4.

CDR3 protein: CASSPPGVEAEAFF. In DNA form, the CDR3 reads TGTGCCAGCTCACCACCTGGCGTGGAGGCTGAAGCTTTCTTT. This chain joins TRBV18 and TRBJ1-1; D remains ambiguous. CDR1 and CDR2 (germline): KGHSH, LQKENI. This CDR3 is built from 14 residues. Trimming removed 0 bases from V and 6 bases from J, with 11 bases in between.

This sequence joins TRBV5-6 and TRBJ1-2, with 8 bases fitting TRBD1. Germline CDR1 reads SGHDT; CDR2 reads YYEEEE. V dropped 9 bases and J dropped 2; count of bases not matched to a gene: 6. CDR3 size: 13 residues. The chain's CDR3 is CATSRQGNYGYTF. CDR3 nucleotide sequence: TGTGCCACCTCAAGACAGGGGAACTATGGCTACACCTTC. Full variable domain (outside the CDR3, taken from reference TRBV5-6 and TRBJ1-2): DAGVTQSPTHLIKTRGQQVTLRCSPKSGHDTVSWYQQALGQGPQFIFQYYEEEERQRGNFPDRFSGHQFPNYSSELNVNALLLGDSALYLCATSRQGNYGYTFGSGTRLTVV.

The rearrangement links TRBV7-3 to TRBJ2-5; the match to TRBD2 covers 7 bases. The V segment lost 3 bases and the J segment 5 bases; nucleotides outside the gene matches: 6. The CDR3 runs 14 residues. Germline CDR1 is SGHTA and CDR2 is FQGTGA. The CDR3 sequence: CASSFGGGGETQYF. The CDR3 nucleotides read TGTGCCAGCAGCTTCGGCGGGGGTGGGGAGACCCAGTACTTC.

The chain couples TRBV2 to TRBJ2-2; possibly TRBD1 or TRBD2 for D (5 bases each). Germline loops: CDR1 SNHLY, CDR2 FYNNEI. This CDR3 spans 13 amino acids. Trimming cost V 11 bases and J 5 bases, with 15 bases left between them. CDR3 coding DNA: TGTGCCGGTCGTGGGGGTGAAACCGGGGAGCTGTTTTTT. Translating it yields CAGRGGETGELFF.

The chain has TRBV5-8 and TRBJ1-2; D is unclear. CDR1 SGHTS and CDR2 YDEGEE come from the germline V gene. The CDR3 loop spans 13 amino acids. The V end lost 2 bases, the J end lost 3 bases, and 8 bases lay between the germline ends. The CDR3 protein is CASSFIGYYGYTF. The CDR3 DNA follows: TGTGCCAGCAGCTTTATCGGATACTATGGCTACACCTTC.

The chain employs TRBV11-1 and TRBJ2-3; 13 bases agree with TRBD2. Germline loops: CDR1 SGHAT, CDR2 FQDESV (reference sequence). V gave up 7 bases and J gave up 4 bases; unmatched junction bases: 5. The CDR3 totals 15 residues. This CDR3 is CASTPTSGGSDTQYF. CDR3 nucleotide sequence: TGTGCCAGCACCCCGACTAGCGGGGGGTCAGATACGCAGTATTTT.

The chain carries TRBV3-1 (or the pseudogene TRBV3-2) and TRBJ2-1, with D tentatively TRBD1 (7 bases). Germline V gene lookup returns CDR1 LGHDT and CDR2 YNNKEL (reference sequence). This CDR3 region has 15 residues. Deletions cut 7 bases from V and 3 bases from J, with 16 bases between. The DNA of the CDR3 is TGTGCCAGCACCCCAGGGGGGATCTACTACAATGAGCAGTTCTTC. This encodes CASTPGGIYYNEQFF.

The CDR3 DNA is TGTGCCAGCTCACAAGACAATGAGCAGTTCTTC. It yields the protein CASSQDNEQFF. The chain has TRBV18 and TRBJ2-1; D remains ambiguous. The germline CDR1 and CDR2 sequences are KGHSH and LQKENI. The V end lost 4 bases, the J end lost 5 bases, and 3 bases lay between the germline ends. The CDR3 consists of 11 residues.

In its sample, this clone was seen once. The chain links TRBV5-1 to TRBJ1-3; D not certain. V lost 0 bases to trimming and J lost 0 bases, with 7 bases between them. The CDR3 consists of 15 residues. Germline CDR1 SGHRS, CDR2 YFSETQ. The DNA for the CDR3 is TGCGCCAGCAGCTTGGACGTTAGCTCTGGAAACACCATATATTTT. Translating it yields CASSLDVSSGNTIYF.

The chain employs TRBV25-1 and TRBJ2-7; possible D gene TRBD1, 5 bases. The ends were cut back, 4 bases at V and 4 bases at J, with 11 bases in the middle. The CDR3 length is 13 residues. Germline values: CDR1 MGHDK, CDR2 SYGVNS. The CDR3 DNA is TGTGCCAGCAGTGGATATAGGGGTTACGAGCAGTACTTC. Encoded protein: CASSGYRGYEQYF.

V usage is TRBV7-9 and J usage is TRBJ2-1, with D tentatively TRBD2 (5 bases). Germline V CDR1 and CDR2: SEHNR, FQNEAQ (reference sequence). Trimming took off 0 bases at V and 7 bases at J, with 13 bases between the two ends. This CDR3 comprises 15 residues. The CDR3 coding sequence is TGTGCCAGCAGCTTAGCGCCCGTGACGGGGAATGAGCAGTTCTTC. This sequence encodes CASSLAPVTGNEQFF.

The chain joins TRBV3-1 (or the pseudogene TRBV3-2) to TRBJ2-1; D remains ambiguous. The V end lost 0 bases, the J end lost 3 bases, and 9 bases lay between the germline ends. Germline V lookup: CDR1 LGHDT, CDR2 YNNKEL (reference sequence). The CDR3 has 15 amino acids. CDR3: CASSQDVGSYNEQFF. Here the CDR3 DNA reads TGTGCCAGCAGCCAAGATGTAGGCAGCTACAATGAGCAGTTCTTC.

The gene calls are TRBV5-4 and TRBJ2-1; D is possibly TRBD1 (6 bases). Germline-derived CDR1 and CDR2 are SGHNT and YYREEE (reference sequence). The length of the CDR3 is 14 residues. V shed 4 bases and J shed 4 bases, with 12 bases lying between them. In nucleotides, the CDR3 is TGTGCCAGCAGCCCCCGACAGGATTACAATGAGCAGTTCTTC. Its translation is CASSPRQDYNEQFF.

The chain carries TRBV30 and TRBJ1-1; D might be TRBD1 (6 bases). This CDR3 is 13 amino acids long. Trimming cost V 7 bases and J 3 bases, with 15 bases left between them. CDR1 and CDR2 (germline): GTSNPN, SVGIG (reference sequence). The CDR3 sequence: CASPRPGDTEAFF. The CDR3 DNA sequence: TGTGCCTCCCCCCGCCCAGGGGACACTGAAGCTTTCTTT.

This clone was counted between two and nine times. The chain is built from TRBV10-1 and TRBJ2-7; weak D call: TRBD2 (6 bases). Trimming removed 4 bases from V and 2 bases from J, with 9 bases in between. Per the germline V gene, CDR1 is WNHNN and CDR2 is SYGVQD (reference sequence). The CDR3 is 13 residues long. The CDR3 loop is CASSVGGTYEQYF. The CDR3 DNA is TGCGCCAGCAGTGTCGGGGGAACCTACGAGCAGTACTTC.

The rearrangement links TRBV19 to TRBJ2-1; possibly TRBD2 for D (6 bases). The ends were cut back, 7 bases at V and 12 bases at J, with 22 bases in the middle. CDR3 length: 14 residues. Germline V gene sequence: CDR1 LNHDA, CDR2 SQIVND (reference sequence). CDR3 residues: CASTLVGRSGGQFF. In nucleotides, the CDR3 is TGTGCCAGTACCCTAGTTGGGAGGTCCGGGGGGCAGTTCTTC.

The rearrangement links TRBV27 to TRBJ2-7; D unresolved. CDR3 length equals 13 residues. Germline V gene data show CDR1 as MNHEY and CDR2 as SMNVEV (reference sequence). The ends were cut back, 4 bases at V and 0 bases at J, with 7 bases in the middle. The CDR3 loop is CASSYSSSYEQYF. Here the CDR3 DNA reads TGTGCCAGCAGTTACTCAAGCTCCTACGAGCAGTACTTC.

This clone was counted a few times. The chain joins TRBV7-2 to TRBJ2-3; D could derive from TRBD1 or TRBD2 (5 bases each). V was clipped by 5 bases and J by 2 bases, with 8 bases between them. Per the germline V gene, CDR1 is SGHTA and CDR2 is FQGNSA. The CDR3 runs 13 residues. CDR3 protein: CASSHGATDTQYF. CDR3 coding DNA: TGTGCCAGCAGCCACGGGGCCACAGATACGCAGTATTTT.

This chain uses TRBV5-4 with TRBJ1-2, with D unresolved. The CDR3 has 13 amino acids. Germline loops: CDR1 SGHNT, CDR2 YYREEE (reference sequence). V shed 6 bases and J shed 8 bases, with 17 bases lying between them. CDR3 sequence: CASKFVQQWGYTF. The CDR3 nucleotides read TGTGCCAGCAAGTTTGTCCAGCAATGGGGCTACACCTTC.